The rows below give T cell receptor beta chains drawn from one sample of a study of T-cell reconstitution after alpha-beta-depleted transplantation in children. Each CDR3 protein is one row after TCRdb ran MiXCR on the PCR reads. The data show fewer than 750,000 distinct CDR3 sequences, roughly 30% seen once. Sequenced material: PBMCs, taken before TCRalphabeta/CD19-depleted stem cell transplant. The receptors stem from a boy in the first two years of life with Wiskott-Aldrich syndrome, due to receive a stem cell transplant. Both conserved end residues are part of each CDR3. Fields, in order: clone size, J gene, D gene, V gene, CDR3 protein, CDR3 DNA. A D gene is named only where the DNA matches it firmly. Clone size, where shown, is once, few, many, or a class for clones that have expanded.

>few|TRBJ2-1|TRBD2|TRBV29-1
CSASGMYNEQFF
TGCAGCGCTAGCGGGATGTACAATGAGCAGTTCTTC
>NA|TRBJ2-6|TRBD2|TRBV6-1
CASSPGLAGRGANVLTF
TGTGCCAGCAGTCCGGGACTAGCGGGGCGTGGGGCCAACGTCCTGACTTTC
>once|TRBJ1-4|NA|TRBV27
CASSAHRQREKLFF
TGTGCCAGCAGTGCCCATCGACAGAGGGAAAAACTGTTTTTT
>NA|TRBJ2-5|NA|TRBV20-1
CSAKKRQSQETQYF
TGCAGTGCGAAAAAGCGGCAGTCCCAAGAGACCCAGTACTTC
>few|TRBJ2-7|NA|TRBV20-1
CSAKLGASEGEQYF
TGCAGTGCTAAACTCGGGGCATCCGAGGGGGAGCAGTACTTC
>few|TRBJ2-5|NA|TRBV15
CATSEGLETQYF
TGTGCCACCTCGGAGGGACTCGAGACCCAGTACTTC
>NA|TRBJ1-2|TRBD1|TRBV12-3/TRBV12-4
CASSLALGTGGYGYTF
TGTGCCAGCAGTTTAGCCCTAGGGACAGGGGGGTATGGCTACACCTTC
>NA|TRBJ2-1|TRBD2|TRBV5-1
CASSRTSGVYNEQFF
TGTGCCAGCAGCCGGACTAGCGGGGTTTACAATGAGCAGTTCTTC
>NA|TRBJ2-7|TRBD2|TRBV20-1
CSAQATSGSGEQYF
TGCAGTGCCCAAGCTACTAGCGGGAGTGGCGAGCAGTACTTC
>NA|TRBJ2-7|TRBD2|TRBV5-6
CASSSGLAVDSYAQYF
TGTGCCAGCAGCTCGGGACTAGCGGTTGACTCCTACGCGCAGTACTTC
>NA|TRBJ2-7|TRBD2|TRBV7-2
CASSLRAGTIYEQYF
TGTGCCAGCAGCTTGCGTGCCGGGACTATCTACGAGCAGTACTTC
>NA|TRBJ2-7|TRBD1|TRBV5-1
CASSPTGGQTYEQYF
TGCGCCAGCAGCCCGACAGGGGGACAGACCTACGAGCAGTACTTC
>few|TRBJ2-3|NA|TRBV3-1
CASSQEWSDTQYF
TGTGCCAGCAGCCAAGAATGGTCAGATACGCAGTATTTT
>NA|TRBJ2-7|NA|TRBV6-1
CASSEFLVGEQYF
TGTGCCAGCAGTGAATTCCTAGTCGGCGAGCAGTACTTC
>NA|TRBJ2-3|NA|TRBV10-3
CAISARNTQYF
TGTGCCATCAGCGCTCGGAATACGCAGTATTTT
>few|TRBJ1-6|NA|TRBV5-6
CASSSNDSPLHF
TGTGCCAGCAGCAGTAACGACTCACCCCTCCACTTT
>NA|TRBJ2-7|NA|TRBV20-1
CSARKSVTGEQYF
TGCAGTGCTAGAAAGTCGGTAACTGGCGAGCAGTACTTC
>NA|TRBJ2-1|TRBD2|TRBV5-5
CASSSYSGRENEQFF
TGTGCCAGCAGCTCATATAGCGGGAGGGAGAATGAGCAGTTCTTC
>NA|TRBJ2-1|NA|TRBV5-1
CASSSSMGEQFF
TGCGCCAGCAGCTCCTCAATGGGTGAGCAGTTCTTC
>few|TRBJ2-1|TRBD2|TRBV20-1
CSLQRDIYNEQFF
TGCAGTCTACAGCGGGATATATACAATGAGCAGTTCTTC
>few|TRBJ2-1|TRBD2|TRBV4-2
CASSQGSSGRTYNEQFF
TGTGCCAGCAGCCAAGGGTCTAGCGGGAGGACTTACAATGAGCAGTTCTTC
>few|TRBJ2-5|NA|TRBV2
CASSESVGKETQYF
TGTGCCAGCAGTGAAAGCGTAGGAAAAGAGACCCAGTACTTC
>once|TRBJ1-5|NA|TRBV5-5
CASSLGPLQPQHF
TGTGCCAGCAGCTTGGGGCCCCTTCAGCCCCAGCATTTT
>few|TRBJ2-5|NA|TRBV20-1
CSARDYQRYSETQYF
TGCAGTGCTAGAGATTACCAACGGTACTCGGAGACCCAGTACTTC
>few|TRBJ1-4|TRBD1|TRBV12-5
CASGATPGQTRTNEKLFF
TGTGCTAGTGGTGCAACTCCGGGACAGACTCGAACTAATGAAAAACTGTTTTTT
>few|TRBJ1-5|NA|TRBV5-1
CASSFGVNQPQHF
TGCGCCAGCAGCTTCGGGGTCAATCAGCCCCAGCATTTT
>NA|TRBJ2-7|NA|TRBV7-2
CASSSRDPYEQYF
TGTGCCAGCAGCTCTCGGGACCCCTACGAGCAGTACTTC
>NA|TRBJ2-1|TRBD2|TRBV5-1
CASSKIAGGNEQFF
TGCGCCAGCAGCAAGATAGCGGGAGGGAATGAGCAGTTCTTC
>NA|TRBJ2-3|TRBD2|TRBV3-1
CASSRLLAGDTDTQYF
TGTGCCAGCAGCCGATTACTAGCGGGGGACACAGATACGCAGTATTTT
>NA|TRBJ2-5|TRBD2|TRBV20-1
CSALQLAAQETQYF
TGCAGTGCTCTACAACTAGCGGCCCAAGAGACCCAGTACTTC
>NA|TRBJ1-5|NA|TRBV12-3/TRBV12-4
CASSLRMKQPQHF
TGTGCCAGCAGTTTAAGGATGAAACAGCCCCAGCATTTT
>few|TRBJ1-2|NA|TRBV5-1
CASSLDWGRDYGYTF
TGCGCCAGCAGCTTGGACTGGGGCAGGGACTATGGCTACACCTTC
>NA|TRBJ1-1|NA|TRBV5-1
CASSLHLWQDPTMNTEAFF
TGCGCCAGCAGCCTTCATCTCTGGCAGGACCCAACCATGAACACTGAAGCTTTCTTT
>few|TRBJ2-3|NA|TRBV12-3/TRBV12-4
CASTTGLLSQYF
TGTGCCAGCACTACAGGGTTGTTATCGCAGTATTTT
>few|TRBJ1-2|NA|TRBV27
CASSPMGLTGDYGYTF
TGTGCCAGCAGTCCCATGGGCCTGACGGGGGACTATGGCTACACCTTC
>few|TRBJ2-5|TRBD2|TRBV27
CASSFYGAGGTETQYF
TGTGCCAGCAGTTTCTACGGGGCGGGAGGAACGGAGACCCAGTACTTC
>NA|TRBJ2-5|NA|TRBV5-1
CASSLFLVQETQYF
TGCGCCAGCAGCTTGTTTCTAGTGCAAGAGACCCAGTACTTC
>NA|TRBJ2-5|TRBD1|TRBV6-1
CASSTTGVETQYF
TGTGCCAGCAGTACAACAGGGGTCGAGACCCAGTACTTC
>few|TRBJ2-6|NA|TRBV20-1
CSARIHSGANVLTF
TGCAGTGCTAGAATCCACTCTGGGGCCAACGTCCTGACTTTC
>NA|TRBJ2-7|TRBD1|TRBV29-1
CSVARDRTYEQYF
TGCAGCGTTGCCCGGGACAGAACCTACGAGCAGTACTTC
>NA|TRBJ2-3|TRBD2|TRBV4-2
CASSQNNPTSGRDTQYF
TGTGCCAGCAGCCAGAATAATCCGACTAGCGGGAGGGATACGCAGTATTTT
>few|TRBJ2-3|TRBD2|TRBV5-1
CASSFGLADSSSTDTQYF
TGCGCCAGCAGCTTTGGACTAGCGGATTCTTCTAGCACAGATACGCAGTATTTT
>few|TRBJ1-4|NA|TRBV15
CATSRDLRTVNEKLFF
TGTGCCACCAGCAGAGATCTGAGGACAGTGAATGAAAAACTGTTTTTT
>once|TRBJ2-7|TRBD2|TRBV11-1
CASSRGREYEQYF
TGTGCCAGCAGCCGAGGGAGGGAATACGAGCAGTACTTC
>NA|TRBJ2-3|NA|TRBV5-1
CASSPTWDPCTDTQYF
TGCGCCAGCAGCCCGACCTGGGACCCGTGCACAGATACGCAGTATTTT
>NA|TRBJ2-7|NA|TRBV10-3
CAISDSGTTVYEQYF
TGTGCCATCAGTGACAGTGGGACCACCGTCTACGAGCAGTACTTC
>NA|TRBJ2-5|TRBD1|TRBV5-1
CASSLGDRQETQYF
TGCGCCAGCAGCTTAGGGGACAGGCAAGAGACCCAGTACTTC
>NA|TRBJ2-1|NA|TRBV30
CAWSVRLSSYNEQFF
TGTGCCTGGAGTGTACGGTTAAGCTCCTACAATGAGCAGTTCTTC
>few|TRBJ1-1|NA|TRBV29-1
CSVVVGDTEAFF
TGCAGCGTTGTTGTAGGAGACACTGAAGCTTTCTTT
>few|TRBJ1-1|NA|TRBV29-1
CSVEVIRVKNTEAFF
TGCAGCGTTGAAGTTATCAGGGTGAAGAACACTGAAGCTTTCTTT
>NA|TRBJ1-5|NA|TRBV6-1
CASSRIPGRNQPQHF
TGTGCCAGCAGTCGAATACCGGGGCGGAATCAGCCCCAGCATTTT
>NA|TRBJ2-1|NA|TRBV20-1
CSARDNIVPYNEQFF
TGCAGTGCTAGAGATAATATAGTACCCTACAATGAGCAGTTCTTC
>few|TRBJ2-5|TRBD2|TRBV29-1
CSATSGSLVHQETQYF
TGCAGCGCGACTAGCGGGAGTCTAGTTCACCAAGAGACCCAGTACTTC
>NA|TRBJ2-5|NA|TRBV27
CASSLRFGAEETQYF
TGTGCCAGCAGTTTACGATTTGGGGCTGAAGAGACCCAGTACTTC
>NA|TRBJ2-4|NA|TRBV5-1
CASSLDGGLAKNIQYF
TGCGCCAGCAGCTTGGACGGAGGACTAGCCAAAAACATTCAGTACTTC
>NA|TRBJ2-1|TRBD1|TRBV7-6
CASSLRTGANEQFF
TGTGCCAGCAGCTTAAGGACAGGGGCCAATGAGCAGTTCTTC
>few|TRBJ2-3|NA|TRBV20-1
CSTPWGRGYTDTQYF
TGCAGCACCCCCTGGGGCAGGGGCTACACAGATACGCAGTATTTT
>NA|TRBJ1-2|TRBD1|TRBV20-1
CSARDGQAYGYTF
TGCAGTGCTAGAGATGGACAGGCCTATGGCTACACCTTC
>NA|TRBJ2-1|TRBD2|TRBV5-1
CASSTGAAGGHNEQFF
TGCGCCAGCAGCACGGGAGCAGCGGGAGGCCACAATGAGCAGTTCTTC
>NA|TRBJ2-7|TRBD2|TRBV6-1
CASSEAGTSGYEQYF
TGTGCCAGCAGTGAGGCAGGGACTAGCGGCTACGAGCAGTACTTC